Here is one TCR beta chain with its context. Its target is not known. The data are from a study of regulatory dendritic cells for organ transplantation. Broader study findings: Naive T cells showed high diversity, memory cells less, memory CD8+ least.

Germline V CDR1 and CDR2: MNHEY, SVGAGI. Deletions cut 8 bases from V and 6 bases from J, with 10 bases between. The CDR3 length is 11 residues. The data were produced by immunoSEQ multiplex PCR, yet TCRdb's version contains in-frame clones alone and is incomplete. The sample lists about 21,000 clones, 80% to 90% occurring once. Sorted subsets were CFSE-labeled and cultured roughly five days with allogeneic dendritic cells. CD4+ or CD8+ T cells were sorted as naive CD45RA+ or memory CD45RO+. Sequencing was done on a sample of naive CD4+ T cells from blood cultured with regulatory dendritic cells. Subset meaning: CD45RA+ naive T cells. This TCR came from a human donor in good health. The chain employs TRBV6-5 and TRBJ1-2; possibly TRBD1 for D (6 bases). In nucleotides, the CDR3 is TGTGCCAGCGCCAGGGGAAATGGCTACACCTTC. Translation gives CASARGNGYTF.